The sequence of this TCR beta chain was determined in a study of cytomegalovirus exposure and HLA in healthy donors listed by TCRdb under 2017. A note on the overall study: In an earlier analysis of several hundred of the donors, about 270 Gb of sequence data and some 120 million unique TCR beta sequences from 150 million to 200 million T cells were reported. Roughly 300 gigabases of sequencing data and around 80 million unique TCR sequences made up an early release that covered nearly 650 HLA-typed donors. Of the roughly 400 genotyped donors, about 80% fell in the genetic ancestry cluster associated with self-reported Caucasian donors. The study was designed to test whether signatures of past pathogen exposure could be identified by cataloging public T cell receptors. The study profiled the T cell repertoires of hundreds of subjects by immunosequencing and related them to cytomegalovirus serostatus. A separate validation cohort of roughly 110 different subjects was used in addition to the roughly 700-subject first cohort. To predict cytomegalovirus infection status, the study brought together high-throughput TCR immunosequencing, statistical association of individual TCRs with disease status, and machine learning. A later analysis re-analyzed previously published TCR beta repertoires from about 730 donors and added high-resolution HLA genotyping to study TCR occurrence patterns. Rather than using new phenotypic data, the later analysis identified candidate immune exposures from TCR beta sequences and from how often those sequences occurred across donors. To decide whether each TCR beta V gene segment behaved as functional or pseudogenic, an earlier analysis of approximately 600 of the donors relied on high-throughput TCR beta sequencing. Donor age, sex, ethnicity and CMV serostatus were compiled together with the repertoire data. In a later genetic analysis, genome-wide SNP genotypes for about 65% of the 666 donors were used, and that subset was treated as a discovery cohort. All discovery cohort repertoires had been generated on a single sequencing platform. HLA typing covered class I and class II loci at four-digit resolution. The number of donors typed differed by locus, with 629-630 for A, B, C, DRB1 and DQB1, 522 for DQA1, about 610 for DPA1, and about 450 for DPB1. Four to six DR-DQ haplotypes were handled as single units for association and clustering because linkage in the cohort was strong. On average, over 200,000 unique TCR beta nucleotide sequences were sequenced per donor among some 430 genotyped donors of the cohort, with about 19% of those sequences being non-productive.

As to this clone: It lacks a known antigen. No much larger clonotype is one base removed from it; base qualities were not supplied.

The cohort was made up of 500 to 800 healthy bone marrow donors. At the time of sampling, every cohort member was nominally healthy, though immune exposures that went unrecorded were likely present. The donor tested CMV seronegative and was one of the 352 seronegative cohort members. Each donor provided a peripheral blood sample, and peripheral blood mononuclear cells were used for TCR beta sequencing. Genomic DNA was extracted from the blood cell samples with the Qiagen DNeasy Blood Extraction Kit. Libraries were constructed by the immunoSEQ multiplex PCR assay. For the multiplex PCR, a mixture combining 60 forward primers for TCR Vbeta segments and 13 reverse primers for TCR Jbeta segments was used. The CDR3 region of rearranged TCR beta genes was amplified from genomic DNA by a multiplex PCR assay. Amplified TCR beta libraries were sequenced as 87-base-pair reads on the Illumina HiSeq System. In the paper's pipeline: Across the 670 or so repertoires, a later analysis counted roughly 77 million unique TCR beta chains, some 11 million of which were shared by at least two donors. To remove PCR and sequencing errors, raw reads were error-corrected and collapsed into unique sequences using a nearest-neighbor algorithm that merged closely related sequences. CDR3 sequences were aligned to IMGT reference sequences to assign V, D and J gene segments. Each retained sequence needed at least a six-nucleotide match to both a V gene segment and a J gene segment. A rearrangement counted as productive if the CDR3 had no stop codons and remained in frame with V and J, and every other rearrangement counted as non-productive. Following IMGT convention, CDR3 was defined as the stretch from the second conserved V-encoded cysteine up to the conserved J-encoded phenylalanine. Sequences without an unambiguous match to a single V gene segment were excluded from the earlier analysis of over 500 of the donors. An earlier analysis of some 500 of the donors classified V segments as functional when productive rearrangements were above 56.7% and as segregating when the standard deviation between donors was above 5%. A statistical classification framework was developed to diagnose cytomegalovirus status using the catalog of TCR beta chain sequences. A later analysis assigned V and J genes by comparing TCR nucleotide sequences with IMGT/GENE-DB human TR gene sequences. The TCRdist pipeline was used in a later analysis to assign CDR3 sequences and most-parsimonious VDJ recombination scenarios. In a later analysis, each TCR beta chain was defined by its CDR3 amino acid sequence together with its V-gene family, and reads without a unique V-gene family were excluded. In a later analysis, 450 to 600 highly shared, low-generation-probability nucleotide sequences were removed to address suspected cross-contamination and a sequencing artifact. For each public chain, a later analysis derived a clonal expansion index from normalized ranks of inferred template counts within each repertoire. Generation probabilities in a later analysis came from a VDJ recombination model fitted to out-of-frame rearrangements, and those results were checked against IGoR. A later analysis scored TCR-TCR, TCR-HLA and TCR-CMV co-occurrence with hypergeometric tests, applying a repertoire-size bias correction to TCR pairs. A later analysis estimated false discovery rates by permuting HLA or CMV assignments 20 times. A later analysis grouped co-occurring TCRs with DBSCAN, adding TCRdist sequence similarity when clustering within HLA-allele-positive subsets. Co-occurrence clustering excluded repertoires with fewer than 30,000 or more than 120,000 public chains, plus five with anomalous nucleotide sharing. Held by TCRdb, this immuneACCESS table contains in-frame sequences only and omits some clones. Under half of the omission traces to an unresolved V gene where checked; the cause of the rest is unknown. That table furnishes V, J and clone size, whereas the DNA furnished D and trimming. Within this sample are fewer than 250,000 clones, with roughly 80% of them counted one time only. The top ten constitute 2.9% of the sample.

Results and caveats for the whole study, not just this receptor: A total of fewer than 200 TCR beta chains were listed by the study as associated with cytomegalovirus. The classifier was reported to diagnose cytomegalovirus status with high specificity and sensitivity in both the original cohort and the validation cohort. In vitro tests confirmed that a few of the cytomegalovirus-associated TCR beta chains recognize cytomegalovirus antigens. A group of highly shared sequence variants was considered likely to be a technical artifact of the sequencing pipeline. Only TCR beta chains were sequenced in this cohort, and the absence of alpha or paired-chain data limited detectable features. Because counts were too low, seventeen rarely observed V segments, including chromosome 9 orphons, were left out of the earlier analysis of 500 to 750 of the donors. While some public TCRs were present in many individuals, most TCR sequences turned up only very rarely across donors. Some IMGT-functional V segments, including TRBV6-2 and TRBV6-3, could not be told apart with the 87-base-pair reads, so those segments were excluded. In a later analysis, HLA-associated TCR beta chains showed more clonal expansion and lower generation probabilities than non-associated chains that were equally common. Several of the top co-occurrence clusters appeared to be linked to parvovirus B19, influenza, CMV and Epstein-Barr virus, according to a later analysis. Presence/absence analyses assumed roughly uniform sequencing depth across donors, an assumption that may not hold. In a later analysis, TCR association rates were found to vary across HLA loci, with the most associated TCRs seen for DRB1 alleles and the fewest for HLA-C alleles. Assigning TCR associations to individual alleles was difficult when HLA alleles, especially DR and DQ, strongly co-occurred. The only immune exposure information available for the cohort was CMV serostatus. In a later analysis, most CMV-associated TCR beta chains were found to appear HLA-restricted, with HLA associations seemingly driven largely by CMV exposure. Linkage disequilibrium might explain the correlated functional status among segregating V segments, but an unknown experimental factor could not be ruled out. A later genetic analysis reported fewer N-insertions in productive TCRs among donors in an Asian-associated ancestry cluster than the approximately 700-donor mean. A later genetic analysis associated a missense DCLRE1C variant with V-gene and J-gene trimming of TCR beta chains, and an independent cohort replicated the association. Broadly in line with IMGT annotations, most TCR beta V segments showed up in productive rearrangements about 87% or about 30% of the time in an earlier analysis of 587 of the donors. A further reported finding was that TCR beta sequences accurately predicted the HLA-A and HLA-B alleles for most subjects in the first cohort. It was suggested by the authors that the approach could potentially be generalized to other disease states and immunological phenotypes. HLA typing was unavailable for some donors at each locus, so association tests used only the typed subset. Specific HLA alleles were associated with about 17,000 TCR beta sequences at a false discovery rate of 0.05 in a later analysis.

V was cut back by 0 bases and J by 2 bases, leaving a gap of 13 bases between them. Sequences SGDLS (CDR1) and YYNGEE (CDR2) are obtained from the germline V gene. Measured from the cysteine to the phenylalanine, the CDR3 is 16 residues long. Only the CDR3 part of the read is kept: 48 bases, read in frame from the first base. The receptor was isolated from a man between 25 and 39 years old in good health and CMV-seronegative. The material sequenced was PBMCs. The V gene is TRBV9 and the J gene is TRBJ2-3, with the D gene not clear enough to name. Here is the DNA: TGTGCCAGCAGCGTAGCCCAGACGGGTTACACAGATACGCAGTATTTT. Its protein is CASSVAQTGYTDTQYF.